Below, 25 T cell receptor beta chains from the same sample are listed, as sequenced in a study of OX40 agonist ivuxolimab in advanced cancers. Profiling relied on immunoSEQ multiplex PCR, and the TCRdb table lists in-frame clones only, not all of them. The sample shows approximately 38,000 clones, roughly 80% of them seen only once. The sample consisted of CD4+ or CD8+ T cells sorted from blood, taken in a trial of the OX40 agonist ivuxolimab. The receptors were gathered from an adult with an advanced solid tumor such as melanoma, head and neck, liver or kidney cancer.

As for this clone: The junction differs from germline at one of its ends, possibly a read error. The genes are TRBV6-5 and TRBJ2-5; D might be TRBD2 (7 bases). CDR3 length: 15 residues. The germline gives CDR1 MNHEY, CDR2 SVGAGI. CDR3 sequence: CAISYYGGRGETQYF. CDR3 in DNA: TGTGCCATCAGTTACTACGGGGGGCGTGGGGAGACCCAGTACTTC.

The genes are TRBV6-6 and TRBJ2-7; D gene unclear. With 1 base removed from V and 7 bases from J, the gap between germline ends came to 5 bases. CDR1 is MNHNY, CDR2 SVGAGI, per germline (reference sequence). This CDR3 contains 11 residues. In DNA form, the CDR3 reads TGTGCCAGCAGTTACTTAGGAGAGCAGTACTTC. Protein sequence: CASSYLGEQYF.

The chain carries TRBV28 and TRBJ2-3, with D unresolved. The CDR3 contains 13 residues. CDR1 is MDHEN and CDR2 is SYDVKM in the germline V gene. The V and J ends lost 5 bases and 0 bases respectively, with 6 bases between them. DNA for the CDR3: TGTGCCAGCAGTACGCCTAGCACAGATACGCAGTATTTT. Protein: CASSTPSTDTQYF.

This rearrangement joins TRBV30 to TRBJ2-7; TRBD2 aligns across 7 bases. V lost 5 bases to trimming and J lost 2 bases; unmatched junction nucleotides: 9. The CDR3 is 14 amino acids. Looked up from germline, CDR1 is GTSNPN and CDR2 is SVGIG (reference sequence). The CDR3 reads CAWLDSGQPYEQYF. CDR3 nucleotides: TGTGCCTGGCTTGATAGCGGGCAACCCTACGAGCAGTACTTC.

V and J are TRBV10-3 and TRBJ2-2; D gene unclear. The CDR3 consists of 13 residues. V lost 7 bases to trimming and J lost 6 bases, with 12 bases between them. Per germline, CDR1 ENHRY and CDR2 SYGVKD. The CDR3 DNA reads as TGTGCCATCAAGGTCCGGGTCCCCGGGGAGCTGTTTTTT. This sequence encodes CAIKVRVPGELFF.

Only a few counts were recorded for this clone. The CDR3 nucleotides read TGTGCCAGCAGCCGACGGGGCGGGGCGCGCGCGGACAATGAGCAGTTCTTC. Translation: CASSRRGGARADNEQFF. The chain recombines TRBV7-9 with TRBJ2-1, with TRBD2 as a possible D gene (6 bases). Between the trimmed V and J ends, which lost 5 bases and 5 bases, there was a span of 22 bases. Germline lookup yields CDR1 SEHNR and CDR2 FQNEAQ (reference sequence). The CDR3 runs to 17 residues.

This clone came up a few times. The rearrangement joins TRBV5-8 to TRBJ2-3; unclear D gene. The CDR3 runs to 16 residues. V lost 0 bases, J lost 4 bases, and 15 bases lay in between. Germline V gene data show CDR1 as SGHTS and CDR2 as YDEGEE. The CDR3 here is CASSLADQPLADTQYF. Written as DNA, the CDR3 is TGTGCCAGCAGCTTGGCGGACCAACCCTTGGCAGATACGCAGTATTTT.

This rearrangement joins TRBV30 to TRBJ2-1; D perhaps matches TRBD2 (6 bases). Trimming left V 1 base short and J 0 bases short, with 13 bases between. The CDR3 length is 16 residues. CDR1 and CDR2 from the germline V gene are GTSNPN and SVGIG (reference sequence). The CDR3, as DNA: TGTGCCTGGAGTGGAGTAGCGGTGAGCTCCTACAATGAGCAGTTCTTC. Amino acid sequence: CAWSGVAVSSYNEQFF.

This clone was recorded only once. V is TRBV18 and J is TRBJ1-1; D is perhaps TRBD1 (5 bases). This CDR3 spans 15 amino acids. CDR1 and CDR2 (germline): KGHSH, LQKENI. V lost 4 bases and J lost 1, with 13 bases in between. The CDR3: CASSLTLGGNTEAFF. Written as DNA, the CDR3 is TGTGCCAGCTCACTGACGCTTGGGGGGAACACTGAAGCTTTCTTT.

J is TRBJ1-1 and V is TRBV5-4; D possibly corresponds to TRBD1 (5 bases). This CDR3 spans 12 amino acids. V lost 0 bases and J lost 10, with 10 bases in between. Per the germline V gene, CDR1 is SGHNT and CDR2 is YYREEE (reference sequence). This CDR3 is CASSLGERGAFF. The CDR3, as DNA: TGTGCCAGCAGCTTGGGTGAGAGGGGAGCTTTCTTT.

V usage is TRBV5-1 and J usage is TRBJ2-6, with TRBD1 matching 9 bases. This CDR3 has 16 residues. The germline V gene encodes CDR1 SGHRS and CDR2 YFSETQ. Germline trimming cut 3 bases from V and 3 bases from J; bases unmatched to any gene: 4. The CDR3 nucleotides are TGCGCCAGCAGCTGGGGACAGGGAAGTGGGGCCAACGTCCTGACTTTC. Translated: CASSWGQGSGANVLTF.

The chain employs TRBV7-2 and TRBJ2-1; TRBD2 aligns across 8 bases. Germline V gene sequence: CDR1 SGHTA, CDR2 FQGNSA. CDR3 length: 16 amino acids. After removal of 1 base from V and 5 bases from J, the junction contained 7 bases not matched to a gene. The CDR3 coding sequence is TGTGCCAGCAGCTTAGTTCCAGCGGGAGTAAACAATGAGCAGTTCTTC. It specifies CASSLVPAGVNNEQFF.

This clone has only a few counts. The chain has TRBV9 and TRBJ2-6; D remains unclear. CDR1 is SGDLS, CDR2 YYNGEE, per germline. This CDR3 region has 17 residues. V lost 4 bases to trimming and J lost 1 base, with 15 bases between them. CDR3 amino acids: CASSPWGSSSGANVLTF. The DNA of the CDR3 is TGTGCCAGCAGCCCTTGGGGATCCTCTTCTGGGGCCAACGTCCTGACTTTC.

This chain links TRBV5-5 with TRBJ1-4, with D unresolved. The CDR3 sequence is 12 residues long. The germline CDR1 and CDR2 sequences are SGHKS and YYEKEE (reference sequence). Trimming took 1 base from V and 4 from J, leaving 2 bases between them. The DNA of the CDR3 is TGTGCCAGCAGCTTGTATAATGAAAAACTGTTTTTT. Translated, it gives CASSLYNEKLFF.

CDR3 loop: CASSLEASFYGYTF. In DNA form, the CDR3 reads TGCGCCAGCAGCTTGGAGGCCAGCTTCTATGGCTACACCTTC. This chain links TRBV5-1 with TRBJ1-2; the D is unclear. CDR1 is SGHRS and CDR2 is YFSETQ in the germline V gene. V dropped 0 bases and J dropped 4 bases, with 10 bases sitting between them. This CDR3 region has 14 residues.

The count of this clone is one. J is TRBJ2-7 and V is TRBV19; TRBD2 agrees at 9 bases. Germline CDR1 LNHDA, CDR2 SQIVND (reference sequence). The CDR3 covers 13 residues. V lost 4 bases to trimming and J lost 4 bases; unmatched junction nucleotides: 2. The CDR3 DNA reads TGTGCCAGTAGTAGCGGGAGGGGTTACGAGCAGTACTTC. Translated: CASSSGRGYEQYF.

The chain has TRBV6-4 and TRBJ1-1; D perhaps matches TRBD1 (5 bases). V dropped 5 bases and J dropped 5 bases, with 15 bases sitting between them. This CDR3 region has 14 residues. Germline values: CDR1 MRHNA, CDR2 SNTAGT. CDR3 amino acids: CASSTGTLGTEAFF. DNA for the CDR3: TGTGCCAGCAGTACGGGGACTTTGGGAACTGAAGCTTTCTTT.

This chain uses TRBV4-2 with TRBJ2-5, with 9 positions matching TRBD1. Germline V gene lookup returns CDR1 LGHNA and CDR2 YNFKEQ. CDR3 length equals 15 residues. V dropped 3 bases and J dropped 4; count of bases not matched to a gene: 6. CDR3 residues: CASSHGQGRGETQYF. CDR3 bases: TGTGCCAGCAGCCACGGACAGGGGAGGGGAGAGACCCAGTACTTC.

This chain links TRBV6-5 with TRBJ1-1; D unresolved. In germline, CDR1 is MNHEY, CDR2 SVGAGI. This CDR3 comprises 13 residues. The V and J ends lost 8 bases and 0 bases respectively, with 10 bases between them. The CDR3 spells CASELRMNTEAFF. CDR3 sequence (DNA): TGTGCCAGCGAACTGCGCATGAACACTGAAGCTTTCTTT.

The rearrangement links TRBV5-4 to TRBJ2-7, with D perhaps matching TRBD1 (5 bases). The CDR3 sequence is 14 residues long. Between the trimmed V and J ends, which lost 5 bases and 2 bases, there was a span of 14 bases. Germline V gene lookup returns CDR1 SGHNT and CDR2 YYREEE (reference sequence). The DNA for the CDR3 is TGTGCCAGCAGTCTCAGAGACAGCCCCTACGAGCAGTACTTC. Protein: CASSLRDSPYEQYF.

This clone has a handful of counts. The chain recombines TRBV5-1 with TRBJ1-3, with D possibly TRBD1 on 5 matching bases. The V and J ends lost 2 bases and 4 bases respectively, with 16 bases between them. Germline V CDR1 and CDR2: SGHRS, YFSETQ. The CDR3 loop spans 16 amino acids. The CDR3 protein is CASSLSGTQLGNTIYF. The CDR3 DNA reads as TGCGCCAGCAGCTTATCCGGGACCCAACTGGGAAACACCATATATTTT.

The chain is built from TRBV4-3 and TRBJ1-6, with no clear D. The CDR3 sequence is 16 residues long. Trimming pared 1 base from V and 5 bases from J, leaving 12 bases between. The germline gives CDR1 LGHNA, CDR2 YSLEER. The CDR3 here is CASSQAAGANNSPLHF. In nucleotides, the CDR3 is TGCGCCAGCAGCCAAGCGGCAGGAGCGAATAATTCACCCCTCCACTTT.

The CDR3 sequence: CASSVVGGLQDGYTF. Written as DNA, the CDR3 is TGTGCCAGCAGCGTAGTGGGGGGATTACAGGATGGCTACACCTTC. The chain couples TRBV9 to TRBJ1-2, with D perhaps matching TRBD1 (5 bases). V dropped 0 bases and J dropped 6 bases, with 15 bases sitting between them. CDR3 length: 15 residues. Looked up from germline, CDR1 is SGDLS and CDR2 is YYNGEE.

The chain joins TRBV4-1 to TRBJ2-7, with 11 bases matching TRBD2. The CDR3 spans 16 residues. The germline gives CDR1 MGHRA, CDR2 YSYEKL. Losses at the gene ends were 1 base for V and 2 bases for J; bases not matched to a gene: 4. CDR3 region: CASSQVVAGGPYEQYF. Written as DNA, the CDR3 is TGCGCCAGCAGCCAAGTGGTAGCGGGAGGGCCCTACGAGCAGTACTTC.

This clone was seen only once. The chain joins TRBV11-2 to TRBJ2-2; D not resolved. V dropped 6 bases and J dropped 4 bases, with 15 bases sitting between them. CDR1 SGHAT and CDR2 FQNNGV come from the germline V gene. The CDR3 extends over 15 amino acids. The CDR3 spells CASRSTVTSTGELFF. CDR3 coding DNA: TGTGCCAGCAGGTCGACGGTAACAAGCACCGGGGAGCTGTTTTTT.